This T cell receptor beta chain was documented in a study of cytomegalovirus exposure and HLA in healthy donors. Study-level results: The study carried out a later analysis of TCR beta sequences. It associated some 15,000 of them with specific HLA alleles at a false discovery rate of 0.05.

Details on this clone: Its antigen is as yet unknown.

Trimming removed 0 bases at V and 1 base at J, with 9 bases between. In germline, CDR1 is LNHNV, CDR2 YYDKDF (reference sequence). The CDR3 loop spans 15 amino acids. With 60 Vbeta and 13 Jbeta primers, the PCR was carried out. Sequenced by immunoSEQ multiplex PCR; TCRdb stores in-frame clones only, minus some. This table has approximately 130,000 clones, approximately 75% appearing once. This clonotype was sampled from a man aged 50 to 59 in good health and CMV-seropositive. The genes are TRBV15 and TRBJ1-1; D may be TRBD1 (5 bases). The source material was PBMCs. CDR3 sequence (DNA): TGTGCCACCAGCAGAGAATCCGGACAGAACACTGAAGCTTTCTTT. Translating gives CATSRESGQNTEAFF.